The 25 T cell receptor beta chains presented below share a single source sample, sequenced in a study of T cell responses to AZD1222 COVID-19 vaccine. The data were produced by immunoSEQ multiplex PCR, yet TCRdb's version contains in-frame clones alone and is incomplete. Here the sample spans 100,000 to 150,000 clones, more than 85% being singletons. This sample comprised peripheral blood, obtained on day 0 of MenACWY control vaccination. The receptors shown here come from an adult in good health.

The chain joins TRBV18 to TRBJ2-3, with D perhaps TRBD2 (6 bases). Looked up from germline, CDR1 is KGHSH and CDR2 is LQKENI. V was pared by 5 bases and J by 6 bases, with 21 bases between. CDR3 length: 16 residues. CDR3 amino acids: CASSFKDVRRGDTQYF. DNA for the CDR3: TGTGCCAGCTCATTTAAGGATGTCAGGCGGGGTGATACGCAGTATTTT. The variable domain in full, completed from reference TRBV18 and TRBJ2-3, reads NAGVMQNPRHLVRRRGQEARLRCSPMKGHSHVYWYRQLPEEGLKFMVYLQKENIIDESGMPKERFSAEFPKEGPSILRIQQVVRGDSAAYFCASSFKDVRRGDTQYFGPGTRLTVL.

The CDR3 protein is CASTRTGGTSYNEQFF. The CDR3 coding sequence is TGTGCCAGCACCCGGACAGGGGGGACCTCCTACAATGAGCAGTTCTTC. V is TRBV7-3 and J is TRBJ2-1; TRBD1 matches at 10 bases. The V gene end was trimmed by 7 bases and the J gene end by 0 bases; junction bases not matched to a gene: 6. The CDR3 has 16 residues. CDR1 is SGHTA and CDR2 is FQGTGA in the germline V gene.

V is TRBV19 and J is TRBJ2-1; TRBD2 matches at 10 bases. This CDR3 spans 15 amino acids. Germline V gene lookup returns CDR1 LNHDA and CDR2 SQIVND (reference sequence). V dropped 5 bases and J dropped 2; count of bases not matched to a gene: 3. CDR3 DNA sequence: TGTGCCAGTAGTTCAGCGGGAGGGCCCTACAATGAGCAGTTCTTC. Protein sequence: CASSSAGGPYNEQFF.

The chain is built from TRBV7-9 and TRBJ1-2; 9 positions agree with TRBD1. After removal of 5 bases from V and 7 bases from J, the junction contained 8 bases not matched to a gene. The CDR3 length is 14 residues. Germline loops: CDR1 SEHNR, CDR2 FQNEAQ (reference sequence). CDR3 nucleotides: TGTGCCAGCAGCCCCAGCGGGACAGGGAGTGGCTACACCTTC. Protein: CASSPSGTGSGYTF.

The CDR3 DNA reads as TGTGCCAGCGGGAGGGTTGAAGCTTTCTTT. Residues: CASGRVEAFF. The genes are TRBV6-5 and TRBJ1-1; no reliable D call. V was shortened by 8 bases and J by 7 bases, with 8 bases between the two germline ends. The CDR3 runs 10 residues. Per germline, CDR1 MNHEY and CDR2 SVGAGI.

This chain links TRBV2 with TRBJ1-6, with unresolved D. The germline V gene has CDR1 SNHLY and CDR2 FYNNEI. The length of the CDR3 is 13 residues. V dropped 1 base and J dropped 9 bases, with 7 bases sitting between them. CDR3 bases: TGTGCCAGCAGTGAAGGGCTAGGTTCACCCCTCCACTTT. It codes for CASSEGLGSPLHF.

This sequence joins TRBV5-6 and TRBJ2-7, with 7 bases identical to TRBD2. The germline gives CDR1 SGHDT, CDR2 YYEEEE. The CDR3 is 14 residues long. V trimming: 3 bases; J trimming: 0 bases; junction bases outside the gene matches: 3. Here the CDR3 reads CASSWEGFSYEQYF. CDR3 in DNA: TGTGCCAGCAGCTGGGAGGGGTTCTCCTACGAGCAGTACTTC.

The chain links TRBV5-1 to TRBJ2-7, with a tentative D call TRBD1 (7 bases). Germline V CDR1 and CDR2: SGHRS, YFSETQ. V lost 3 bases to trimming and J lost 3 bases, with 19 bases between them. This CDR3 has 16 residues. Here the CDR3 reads CASSSHPQGGDYEQYF. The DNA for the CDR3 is TGCGCCAGCAGCTCCCACCCCCAGGGGGGTGACTACGAGCAGTACTTC.

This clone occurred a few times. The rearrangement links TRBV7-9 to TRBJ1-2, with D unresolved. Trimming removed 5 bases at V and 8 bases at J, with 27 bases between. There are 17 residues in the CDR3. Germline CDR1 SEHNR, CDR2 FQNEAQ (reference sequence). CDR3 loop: CASSRSVNFPIRTGYTF. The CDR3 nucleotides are TGTGCCAGCAGCCGGTCTGTTAATTTCCCAATACGTACGGGCTACACCTTC.

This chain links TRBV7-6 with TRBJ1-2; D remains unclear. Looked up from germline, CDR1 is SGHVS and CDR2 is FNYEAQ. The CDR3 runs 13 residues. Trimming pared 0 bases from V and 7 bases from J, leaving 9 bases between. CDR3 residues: CASSLAGSGGYTF. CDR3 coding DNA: TGTGCCAGCAGCTTAGCGGGGTCGGGTGGCTACACCTTC.

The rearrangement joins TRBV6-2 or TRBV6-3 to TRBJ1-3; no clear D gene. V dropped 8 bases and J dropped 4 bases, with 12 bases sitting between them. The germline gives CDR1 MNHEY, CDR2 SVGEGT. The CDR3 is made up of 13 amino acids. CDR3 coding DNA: TGTGCCAGCGGTTCCTTTGTCGGAAACACCATATATTTT. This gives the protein CASGSFVGNTIYF.

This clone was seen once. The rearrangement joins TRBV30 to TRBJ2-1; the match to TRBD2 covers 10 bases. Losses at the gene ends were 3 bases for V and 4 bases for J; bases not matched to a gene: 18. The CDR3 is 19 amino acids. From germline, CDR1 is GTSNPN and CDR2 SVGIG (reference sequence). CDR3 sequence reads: CAWRGDRGTSGARYNEQFF. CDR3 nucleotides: TGTGCCTGGAGGGGAGACAGGGGAACTAGCGGGGCACGGTACAATGAGCAGTTCTTC.

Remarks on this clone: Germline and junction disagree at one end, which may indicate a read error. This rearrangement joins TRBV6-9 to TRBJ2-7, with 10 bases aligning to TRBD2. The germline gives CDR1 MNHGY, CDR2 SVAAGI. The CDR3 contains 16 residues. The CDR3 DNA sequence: TGTGCCAGCATCTTAGCGGGAGGATCTCCTAGGGTACGCTGGCTTTTC. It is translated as CASILAGGSPRVRWLF.

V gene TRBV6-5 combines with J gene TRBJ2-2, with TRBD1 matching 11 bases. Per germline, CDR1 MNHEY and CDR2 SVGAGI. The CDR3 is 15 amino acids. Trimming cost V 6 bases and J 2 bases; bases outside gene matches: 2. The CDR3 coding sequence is TGTGCCAGCAGAGGGACAGGGGGAAACACCGGGGAGCTGTTTTTT. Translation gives CASRGTGGNTGELFF.

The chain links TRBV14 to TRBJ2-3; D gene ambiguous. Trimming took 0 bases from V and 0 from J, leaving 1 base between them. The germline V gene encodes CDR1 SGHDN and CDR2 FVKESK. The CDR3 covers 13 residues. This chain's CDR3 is CASSQDSTDTQYF. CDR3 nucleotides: TGTGCCAGCAGCCAAGATAGCACAGATACGCAGTATTTT.

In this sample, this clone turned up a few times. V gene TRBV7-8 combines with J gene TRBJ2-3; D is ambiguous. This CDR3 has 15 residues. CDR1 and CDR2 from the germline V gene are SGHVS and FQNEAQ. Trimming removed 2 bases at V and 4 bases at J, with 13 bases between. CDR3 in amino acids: CASSLLDGVADTQYF. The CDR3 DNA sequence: TGTGCCAGCAGCTTACTAGACGGTGTCGCAGATACGCAGTATTTT.

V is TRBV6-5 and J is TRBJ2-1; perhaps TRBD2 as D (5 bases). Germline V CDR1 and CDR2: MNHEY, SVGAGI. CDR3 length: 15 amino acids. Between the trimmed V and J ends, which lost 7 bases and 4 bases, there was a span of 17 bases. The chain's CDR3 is CASKAERRLYNEQFF. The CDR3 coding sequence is TGTGCCAGCAAAGCGGAGCGGAGGCTATACAATGAGCAGTTCTTC.

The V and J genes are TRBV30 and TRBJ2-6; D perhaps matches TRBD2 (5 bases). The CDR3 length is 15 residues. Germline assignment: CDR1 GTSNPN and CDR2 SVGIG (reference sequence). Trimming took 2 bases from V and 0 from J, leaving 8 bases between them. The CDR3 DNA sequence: TGTGCCTGGAGTCCTCGGGACTCTGGGGCCAACGTCCTGACTTTC. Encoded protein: CAWSPRDSGANVLTF.

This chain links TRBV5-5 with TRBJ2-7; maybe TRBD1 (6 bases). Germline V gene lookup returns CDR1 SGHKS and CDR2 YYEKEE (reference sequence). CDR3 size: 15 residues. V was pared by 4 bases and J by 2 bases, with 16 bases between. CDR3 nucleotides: TGTGCCAGCAGCCGAACAGGGATGGCCCCCTACGAGCAGTACTTC. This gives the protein CASSRTGMAPYEQYF.

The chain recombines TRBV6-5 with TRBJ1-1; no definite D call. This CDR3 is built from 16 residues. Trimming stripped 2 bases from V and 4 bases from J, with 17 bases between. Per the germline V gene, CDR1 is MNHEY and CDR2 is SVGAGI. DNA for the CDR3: TGTGCCAGCAGTTACGGGTTTAGGGTCTCGGGCACTGAAGCTTTCTTT. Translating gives CASSYGFRVSGTEAFF.

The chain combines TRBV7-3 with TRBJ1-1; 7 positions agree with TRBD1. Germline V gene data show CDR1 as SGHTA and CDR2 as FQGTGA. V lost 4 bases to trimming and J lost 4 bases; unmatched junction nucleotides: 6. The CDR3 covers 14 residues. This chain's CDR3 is CASSSGTDVTEAFF. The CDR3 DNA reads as TGTGCCAGCAGCTCCGGGACAGACGTCACTGAAGCTTTCTTT.

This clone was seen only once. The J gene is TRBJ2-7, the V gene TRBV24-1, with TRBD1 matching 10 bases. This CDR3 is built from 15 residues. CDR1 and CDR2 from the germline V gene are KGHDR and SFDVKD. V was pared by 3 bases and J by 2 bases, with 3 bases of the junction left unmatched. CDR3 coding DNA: TGTGCCACCAGTGATCCCGGGACAGGGGCCTACGAGCAGTACTTC. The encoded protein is CATSDPGTGAYEQYF.

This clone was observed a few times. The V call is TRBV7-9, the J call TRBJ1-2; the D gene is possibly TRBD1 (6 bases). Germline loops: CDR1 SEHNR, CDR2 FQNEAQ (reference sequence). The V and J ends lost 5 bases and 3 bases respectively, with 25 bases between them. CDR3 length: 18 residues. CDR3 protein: CASSPPELGARGDYGYTF. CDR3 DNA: TGTGCCAGCAGCCCTCCCGAACTGGGAGCCAGGGGTGACTATGGCTACACCTTC.

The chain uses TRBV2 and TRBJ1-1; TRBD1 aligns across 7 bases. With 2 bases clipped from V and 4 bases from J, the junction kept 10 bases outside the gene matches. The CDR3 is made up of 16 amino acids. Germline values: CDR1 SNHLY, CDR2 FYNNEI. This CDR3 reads CASSEYRGPKGTEAFF. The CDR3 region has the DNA TGTGCCAGCAGTGAATACAGGGGCCCAAAGGGCACTGAAGCTTTCTTT.

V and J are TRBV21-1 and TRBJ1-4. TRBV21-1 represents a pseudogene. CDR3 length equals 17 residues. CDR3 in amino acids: CASSSNRGGQLWGKLFF. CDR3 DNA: TGTGCCAGCAGTTCTAATAGGGGGGGACAGCTTTGGGGAAAACTGTTTTTT.